These T cell receptor beta chains were read from a single sample in a study of blood T cell repertoires in COVID-19. The protocol was immunoSEQ multiplex PCR, while the TCRdb copy is restricted to in-frame clones and leaves out a portion. The sample includes about 380,000 clones, roughly 85% of them seen just once. The sequenced sample consisted of peripheral blood. The source is a woman aged 18-29 years with acute or convalescent COVID-19. The CDR3 runs from the conserved cysteine through the conserved F or W. The D gene is left open where the match is weak. Expanded clones are given a class, and other clones once, few, many or no size at all.

TRBV12-3/TRBV12-4	NA	TRBJ2-1	NA	CAIQDSAYNEQFF	TGTGCCATCCAGGACAGTGCCTACAATGAGCAGTTCTTC
TRBV4-2	NA	TRBJ1-2	NA	CASSPTSGSYGYTF	TGTGCCAGCAGTCCAACATCTGGCTCCTATGGCTACACCTTC
TRBV27	NA	TRBJ1-1	NA	CASSRRVMNTEAFF	TGTGCCAGCAGTCGCAGGGTGATGAACACTGAAGCTTTCTTT
TRBV24-1	few	TRBJ1-2	NA	CATSDLAGYTF	TGTGCCACCAGTGATTTAGCTGGCTACACCTTC
TRBV15	few	TRBJ1-3	NA	CATSRDRSGNTIYF	TGTGCCACCAGCAGAGACCGCTCTGGAAACACCATATATTTT
TRBV5-1	NA	TRBJ1-1	NA	CASSLVETEAFF	TGCGCCAGCAGCTTGGTTGAGACAGAAGCTTTCTTT
TRBV4-1	few	TRBJ1-2	NA	CASSPLWGENYGYTF	TGCGCCAGCAGCCCACTGTGGGGGGAGAACTATGGCTACACCTTC
TRBV27	NA	TRBJ2-1	TRBD2	CASKMVSGINEQFF	TGTGCCAGCAAGATGGTCAGCGGGATTAATGAGCAGTTCTTC
TRBV5-1	NA	TRBJ2-7	TRBD1	CASSPIPGQGNEQYF	TGCGCCAGCAGCCCAATACCGGGACAGGGCAACGAGCAGTACTTC
TRBV5-4	NA	TRBJ1-4	NA	CASSFGGGEKLFF	TGTGCCAGCAGCTTCGGGGGAGGCGAAAAACTGTTTTTT
TRBV7-9	NA	TRBJ1-1	TRBD1	CASSPGQALENTEAFF	TGTGCCAGCAGCCCTGGACAGGCCCTTGAGAACACTGAAGCTTTCTTT
TRBV11-2	NA	TRBJ1-4	NA	CASSTRVSRINEKLFF	TGTGCCAGCAGCACCCGGGTATCTCGCATTAATGAAAAACTGTTTTTT
TRBV2	NA	TRBJ2-5	TRBD2	CASGLVHETQYF	TGTGCCAGCGGACTAGTTCACGAGACCCAGTACTTC
TRBV12-3/TRBV12-4	NA	TRBJ1-1	NA	CASSLRGTEAFF	TGTGCCAGCAGTTTAAGGGGTACTGAAGCTTTCTTT
TRBV12-5	NA	TRBJ2-7	TRBD1	CASGSTGGYEQYF	TGTGCTAGTGGTTCGACAGGGGGCTACGAGCAGTACTTC
TRBV9	NA	TRBJ1-2	NA	CASSPTPRVGSNYGYTF	TGTGCCAGCAGCCCGACCCCCAGGGTTGGGTCTAACTATGGCTACACCTTC
TRBV10-3	NA	TRBJ2-6	NA	CAISGTDTSGANVLTF	TGTGCCATCAGTGGGACAGACACCTCTGGGGCCAACGTCCTGACTTTC
TRBV28	NA	TRBJ2-2	TRBD1	CASSPGTDLNTGELFF	TGTGCCAGCAGTCCAGGGACAGACCTTAACACCGGGGAGCTGTTTTTT
TRBV3-1/TRBV3-2	NA	TRBJ2-7	TRBD1	CASSQDRRGLIYEQYF	TGTGCCAGCAGCCAAGACCGCAGGGGGCTTATCTACGAGCAGTACTTC
TRBV2	NA	TRBJ1-2	NA	CASKGGQSTNYGYTF	TGTGCCAGCAAGGGAGGGCAGAGTACTAACTATGGCTACACCTTC
TRBV2	NA	TRBJ1-3	NA	CASSEARLSSGNTIYF	TGTGCCAGCAGTGAAGCGCGGCTAAGCTCTGGAAACACCATATATTTT
TRBV9	NA	TRBJ1-3	NA	CASSPLLGPGNTIYF	TGTGCCAGCAGCCCCCTTTTGGGCCCTGGAAACACCATATATTTT
TRBV28	NA	TRBJ2-5	NA	CASTPRQQQETQYF	TGTGCCAGCACCCCCCGACAGCAGCAAGAGACCCAGTACTTC
TRBV27	NA	TRBJ1-2	TRBD1	CASSLTGDHGYTF	TGTGCCAGCAGTTTAACAGGGGACCATGGCTACACCTTC
TRBV6-5	few	TRBJ2-3	TRBD1	CASSPRDSSTDTQYF	TGTGCCAGCAGCCCCCGGGACAGTAGCACAGATACGCAGTATTTT
TRBV11-1	NA	TRBJ1-1	NA	CASSPRGRGAFF	TGTGCCAGCAGCCCCAGGGGTCGGGGAGCTTTCTTT
TRBV7-9	NA	TRBJ1-4	TRBD1	CASSLNSAGGNEKLFF	TGTGCCAGCAGCTTAAACTCGGCAGGGGGGAATGAAAAACTGTTTTTT